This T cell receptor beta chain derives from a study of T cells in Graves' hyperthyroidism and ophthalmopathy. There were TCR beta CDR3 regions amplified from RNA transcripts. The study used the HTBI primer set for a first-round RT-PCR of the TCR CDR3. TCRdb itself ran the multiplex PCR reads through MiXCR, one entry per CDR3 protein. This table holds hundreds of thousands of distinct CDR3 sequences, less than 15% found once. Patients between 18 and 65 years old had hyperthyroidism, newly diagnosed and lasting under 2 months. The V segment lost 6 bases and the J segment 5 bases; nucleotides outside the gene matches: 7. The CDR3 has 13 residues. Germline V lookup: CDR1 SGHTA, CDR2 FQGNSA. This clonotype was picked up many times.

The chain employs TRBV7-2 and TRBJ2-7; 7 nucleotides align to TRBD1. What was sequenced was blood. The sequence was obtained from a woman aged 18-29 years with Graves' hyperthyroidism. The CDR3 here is CASSDRAGNEQYF. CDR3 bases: TGTGCCAGCAGTGACAGGGCGGGTAACGAGCAGTACTTC. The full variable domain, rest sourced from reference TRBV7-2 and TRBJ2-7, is GAGVSQSPSNKVTEKGKDVELRCDPISGHTALYWYRQSLGQGLEFLIYFQGNSAPDKSGLPSDRFSAERTGGSVSTLTIQRTQQEDSAVYLCASSDRAGNEQYFGPGTRLTVT.